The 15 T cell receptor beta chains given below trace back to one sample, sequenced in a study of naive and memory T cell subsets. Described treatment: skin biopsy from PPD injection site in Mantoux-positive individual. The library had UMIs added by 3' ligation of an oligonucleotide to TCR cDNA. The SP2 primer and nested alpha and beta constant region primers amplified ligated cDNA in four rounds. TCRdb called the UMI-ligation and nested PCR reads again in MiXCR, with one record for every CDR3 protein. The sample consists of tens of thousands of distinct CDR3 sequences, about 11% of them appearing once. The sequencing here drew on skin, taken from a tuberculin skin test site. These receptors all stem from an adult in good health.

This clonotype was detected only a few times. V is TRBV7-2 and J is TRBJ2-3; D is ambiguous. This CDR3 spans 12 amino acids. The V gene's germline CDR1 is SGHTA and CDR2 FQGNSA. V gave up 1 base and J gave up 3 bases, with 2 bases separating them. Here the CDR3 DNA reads TGTGCCAGCAGCTTAGGGACAGATACGCAGTATTTT. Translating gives CASSLGTDTQYF.

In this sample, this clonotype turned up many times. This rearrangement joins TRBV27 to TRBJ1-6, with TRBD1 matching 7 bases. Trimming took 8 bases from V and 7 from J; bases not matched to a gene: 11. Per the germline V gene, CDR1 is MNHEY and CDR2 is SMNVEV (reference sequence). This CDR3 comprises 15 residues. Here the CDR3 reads CASRETGQKNSPLHF. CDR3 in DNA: TGTGCCAGCCGCGAAACGGGACAGAAAAATTCACCCCTCCACTTT.

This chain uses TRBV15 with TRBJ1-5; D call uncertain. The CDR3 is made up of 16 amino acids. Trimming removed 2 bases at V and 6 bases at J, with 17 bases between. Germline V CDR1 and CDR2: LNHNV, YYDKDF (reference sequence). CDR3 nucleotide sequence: TGTGCCACCAGCAGACCCCCACCAGGTTCCGCTCAGCCCCAGCATTTT. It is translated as CATSRPPPGSAQPQHF.

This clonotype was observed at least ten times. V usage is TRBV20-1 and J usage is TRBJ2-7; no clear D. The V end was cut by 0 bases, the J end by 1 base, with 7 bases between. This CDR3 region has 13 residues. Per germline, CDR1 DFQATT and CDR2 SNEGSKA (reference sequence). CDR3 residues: CSARDWASYEQYF. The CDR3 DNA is TGCAGTGCTAGAGATTGGGCGTCCTACGAGCAGTACTTC.

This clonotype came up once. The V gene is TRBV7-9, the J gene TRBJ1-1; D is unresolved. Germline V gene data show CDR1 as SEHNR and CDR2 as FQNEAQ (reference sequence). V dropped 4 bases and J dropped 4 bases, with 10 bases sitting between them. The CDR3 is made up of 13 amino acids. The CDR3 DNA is TGTGCCAGCAGCTCGCAAGCGGGCACTGAAGCTTTCTTT. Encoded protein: CASSSQAGTEAFF.

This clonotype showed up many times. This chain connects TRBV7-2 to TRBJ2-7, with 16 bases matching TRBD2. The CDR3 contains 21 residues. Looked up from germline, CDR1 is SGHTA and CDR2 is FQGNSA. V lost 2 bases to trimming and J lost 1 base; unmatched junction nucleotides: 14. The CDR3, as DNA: TGTGCCAGCAGCTTATATCCCGGGACTAGCGGGAGGGCCGGCAAGTCCTACGAGCAGTACTTC. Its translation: CASSLYPGTSGRAGKSYEQYF.

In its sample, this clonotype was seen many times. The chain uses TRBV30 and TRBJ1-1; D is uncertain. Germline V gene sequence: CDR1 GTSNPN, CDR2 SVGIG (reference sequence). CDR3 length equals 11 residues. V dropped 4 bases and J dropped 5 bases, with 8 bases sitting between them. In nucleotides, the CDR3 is TGTGCCTGGATTAGTACGACTGAAGCTTTCTTT. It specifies CAWISTTEAFF.

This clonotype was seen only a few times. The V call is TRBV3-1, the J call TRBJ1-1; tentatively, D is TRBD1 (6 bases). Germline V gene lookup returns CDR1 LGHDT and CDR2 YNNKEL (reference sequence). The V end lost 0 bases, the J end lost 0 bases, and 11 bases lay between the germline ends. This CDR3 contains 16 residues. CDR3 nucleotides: TGTGCCAGCAGCCAAGACAGGGGCCTTATGAACACTGAAGCTTTCTTT. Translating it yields CASSQDRGLMNTEAFF.

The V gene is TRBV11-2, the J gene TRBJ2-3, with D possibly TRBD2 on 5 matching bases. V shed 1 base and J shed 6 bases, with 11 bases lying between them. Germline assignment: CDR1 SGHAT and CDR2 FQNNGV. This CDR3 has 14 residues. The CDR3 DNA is TGTGCCAGCAGCTTAGGCGGGTCATTCGATACGCAGTATTTT. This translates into CASSLGGSFDTQYF.

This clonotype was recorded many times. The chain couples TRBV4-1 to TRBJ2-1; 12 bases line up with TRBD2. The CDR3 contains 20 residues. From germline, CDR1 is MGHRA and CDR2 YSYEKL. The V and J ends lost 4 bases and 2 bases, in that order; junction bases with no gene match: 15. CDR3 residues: CASSPLGVLAGGAAYNEQFF. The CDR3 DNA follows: TGCGCCAGCAGCCCCTTAGGGGTCCTAGCGGGAGGGGCGGCCTACAATGAGCAGTTCTTC.

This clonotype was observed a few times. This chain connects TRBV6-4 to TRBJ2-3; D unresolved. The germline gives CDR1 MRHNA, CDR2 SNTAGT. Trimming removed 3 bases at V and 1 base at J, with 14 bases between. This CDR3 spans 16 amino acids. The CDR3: CASSEGSSPGTDTQYF. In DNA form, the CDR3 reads TGTGCCAGCAGTGAAGGGTCCAGCCCCGGCACAGATACGCAGTATTTT.

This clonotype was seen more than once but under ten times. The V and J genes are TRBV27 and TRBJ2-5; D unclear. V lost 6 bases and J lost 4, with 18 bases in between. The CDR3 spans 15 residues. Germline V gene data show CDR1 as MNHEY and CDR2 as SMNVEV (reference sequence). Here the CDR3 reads CASRYLLGSGETQYF. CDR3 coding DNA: TGTGCCAGCAGATACCTCTTGGGGTCGGGAGAGACCCAGTACTTC.

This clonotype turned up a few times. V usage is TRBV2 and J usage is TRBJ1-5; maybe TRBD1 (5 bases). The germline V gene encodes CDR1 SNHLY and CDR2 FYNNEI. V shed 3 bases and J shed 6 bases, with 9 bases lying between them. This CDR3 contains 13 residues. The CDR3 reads CASSDQGGQPQHF. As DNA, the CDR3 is TGTGCCAGCAGTGATCAGGGCGGTCAGCCCCAGCATTTT.

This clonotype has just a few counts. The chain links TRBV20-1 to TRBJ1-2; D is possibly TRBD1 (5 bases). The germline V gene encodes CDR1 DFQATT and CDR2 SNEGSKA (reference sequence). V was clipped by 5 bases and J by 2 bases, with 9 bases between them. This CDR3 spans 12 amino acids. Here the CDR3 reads CSARQLNYGYTF. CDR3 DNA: TGCAGTGCTCGACAGTTGAACTATGGCTACACCTTC.

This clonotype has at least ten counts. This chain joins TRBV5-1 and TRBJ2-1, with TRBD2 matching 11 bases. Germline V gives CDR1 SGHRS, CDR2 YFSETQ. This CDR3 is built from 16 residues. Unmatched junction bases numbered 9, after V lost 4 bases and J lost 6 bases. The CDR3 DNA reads TGCGCCAGCAGCCCTAGCGGGAGGCTCCAACTCAATGAGCAGTTCTTC. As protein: CASSPSGRLQLNEQFF.